This T cell receptor (beta chain) was obtained from a study of human thymus T cells. In germline, CDR1 is SGHRS, CDR2 YFSETQ. CDR3 length: 20 amino acids. Trimming left V 2 bases short and J 0 bases short, with 26 bases between. Libraries were prepared by immunoSEQ multiplex PCR; TCRdb keeps only in-frame clonotypes and omits some of them. The top ten hold 0.034% of the sample, which has tens of thousands of clones, 85% to 95% seen once. As regards this clone: Its antigen remains unknown.

Whole-study findings and limits: Thymic and blood repertoires appeared to carry a bias in their V and J gene usage. Related studies found that unrelated individuals share highly overlapping thymic repertoires.

Thymic tissue was derived from resections collected during corrective heart surgery. Among the donors, all were healthy Finnish infants having corrective surgery for congenital heart defects. Material: thymus tissue. This receptor was obtained from a girl less than two years old with a congenital heart defect but otherwise immunologically healthy. J is TRBJ1-1 and V is TRBV5-1, with D perhaps matching TRBD1 (5 bases). This chain's CDR3 is CASSLRPGRWGELMNTEAFF. The CDR3 nucleotides read TGCGCCAGCAGCTTAAGACCCGGCCGCTGGGGGGAACTCATGAACACTGAAGCTTTCTTT.